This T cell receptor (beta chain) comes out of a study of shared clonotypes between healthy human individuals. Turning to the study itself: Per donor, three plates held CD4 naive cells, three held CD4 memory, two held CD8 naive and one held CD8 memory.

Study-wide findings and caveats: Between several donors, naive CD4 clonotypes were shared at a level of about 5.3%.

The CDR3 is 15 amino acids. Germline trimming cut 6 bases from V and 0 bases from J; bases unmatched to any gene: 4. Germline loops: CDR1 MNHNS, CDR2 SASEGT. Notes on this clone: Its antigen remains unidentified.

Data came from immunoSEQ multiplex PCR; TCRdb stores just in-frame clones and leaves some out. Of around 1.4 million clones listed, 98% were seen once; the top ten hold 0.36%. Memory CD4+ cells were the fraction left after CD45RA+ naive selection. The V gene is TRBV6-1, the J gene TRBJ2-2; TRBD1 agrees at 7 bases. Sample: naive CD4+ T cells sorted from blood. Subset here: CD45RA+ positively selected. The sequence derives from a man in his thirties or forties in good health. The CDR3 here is CASRRQGSNTGELFF. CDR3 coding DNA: TGTGCCAGCAGACGACAGGGATCGAACACCGGGGAGCTGTTTTTT.